The present entry profiles one T cell receptor beta chain with its context. Its cognate antigen is unknown. Naive CD8 T cells underwent sorting with the CD8+CD4-CCR7+CD45RA+ definition. This specimen belongs to a study of molecular identifiers for immune sequencing clone quantification. Study details: Naive CD8 RNA (around 20,000 or 100,000 cells) was divided into five aliquots, with four sequenced. Study conclusions and caveats: Clones above 20 RNA copies contained over 98% of effector molecules but under 1% of naive ones. Identical TCR molecules can share a barcode, and this sharing could underestimate highly expanded clone sizes.

MiXCR, applied by TCRdb to the PCR reads, yields one record per CDR3 protein. Of around 470,000 distinct CDR3 sequences in the sample, about a quarter were seen once. The CDR3 contains 14 residues. The V segment lost 5 bases and the J segment 7 bases; nucleotides outside the gene matches: 7. CDR1 is MNHEY and CDR2 is SMNVEV in the germline V gene (reference sequence). This clonotype originated in a human donor in good health. Some libraries in this study had Jurkat cell RNA spiked in. Sequencing used naive CD8+ T cells from blood, with Jurkat cell RNA spiked in. Subset of the sample: FACS-sorted CD8+CD4-CCR7+CD45RA+ naive T cells. The chain couples TRBV27 to TRBJ1-5; TRBD1 aligns across 8 bases. This chain's CDR3 is CASSPAGGRQPQHF. Here the CDR3 DNA reads TGTGCCAGCAGTCCCGCAGGGGGCAGGCAGCCCCAGCATTTT.